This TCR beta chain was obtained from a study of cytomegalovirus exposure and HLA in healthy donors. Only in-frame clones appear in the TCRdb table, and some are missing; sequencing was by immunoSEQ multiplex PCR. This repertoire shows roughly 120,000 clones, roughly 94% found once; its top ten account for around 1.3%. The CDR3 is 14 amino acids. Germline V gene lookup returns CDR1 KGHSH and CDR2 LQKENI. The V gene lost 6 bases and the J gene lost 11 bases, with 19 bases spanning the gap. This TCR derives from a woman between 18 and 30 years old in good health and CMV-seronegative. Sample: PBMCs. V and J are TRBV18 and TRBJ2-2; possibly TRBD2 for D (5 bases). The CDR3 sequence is CASSWAPPEGELFF. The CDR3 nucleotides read TGTGCCAGCTCCTGGGCCCCGCCTGAGGGTGAGCTGTTTTTT. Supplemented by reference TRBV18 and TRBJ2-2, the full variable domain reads NAGVMQNPRHLVRRRGQEARLRCSPMKGHSHVYWYRQLPEEGLKFMVYLQKENIIDESGMPKERFSAEFPKEGPSILRIQQVVRGDSAAYFCASSWAPPEGELFFGEGSRLTVL.